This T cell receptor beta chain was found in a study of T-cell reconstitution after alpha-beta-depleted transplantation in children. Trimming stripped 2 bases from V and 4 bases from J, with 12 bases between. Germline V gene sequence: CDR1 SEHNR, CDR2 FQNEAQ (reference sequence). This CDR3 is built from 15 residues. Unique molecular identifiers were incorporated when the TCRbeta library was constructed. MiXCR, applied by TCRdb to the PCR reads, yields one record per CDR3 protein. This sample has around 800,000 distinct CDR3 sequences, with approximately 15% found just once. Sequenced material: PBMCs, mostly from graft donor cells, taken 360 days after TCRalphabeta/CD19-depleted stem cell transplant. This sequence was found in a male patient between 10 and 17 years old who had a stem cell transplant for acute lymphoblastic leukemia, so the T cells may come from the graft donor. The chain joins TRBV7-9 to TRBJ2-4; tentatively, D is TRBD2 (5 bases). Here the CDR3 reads CASSLLRAEKNIQYF. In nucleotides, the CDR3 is TGTGCCAGCAGCTTATTGAGGGCAGAAAAAAACATTCAGTACTTC.